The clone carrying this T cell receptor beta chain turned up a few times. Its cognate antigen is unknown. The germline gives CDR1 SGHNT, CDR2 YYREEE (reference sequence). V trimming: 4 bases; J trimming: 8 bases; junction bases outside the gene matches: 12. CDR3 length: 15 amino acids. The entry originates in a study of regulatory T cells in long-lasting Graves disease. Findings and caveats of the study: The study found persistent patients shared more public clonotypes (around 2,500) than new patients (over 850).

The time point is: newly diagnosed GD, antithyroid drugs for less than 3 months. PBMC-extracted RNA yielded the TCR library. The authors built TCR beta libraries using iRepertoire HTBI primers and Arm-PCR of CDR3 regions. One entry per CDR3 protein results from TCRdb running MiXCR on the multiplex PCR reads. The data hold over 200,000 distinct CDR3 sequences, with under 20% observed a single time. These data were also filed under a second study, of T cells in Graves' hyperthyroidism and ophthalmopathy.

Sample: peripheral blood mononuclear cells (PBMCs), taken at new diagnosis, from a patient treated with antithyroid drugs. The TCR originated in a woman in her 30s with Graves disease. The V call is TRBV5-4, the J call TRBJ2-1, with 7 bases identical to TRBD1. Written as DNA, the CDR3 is TGTGCCAGCAGCGCCCCCGGCCAGGGGGTCGATGAGCAGTTCTTC. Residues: CASSAPGQGVDEQFF.